What follows are 9 T cell receptor beta chains derived from one specimen sequenced in a study of beta chain features in type 1 diabetes. The sequenced template was cDNA made from the entire isolated RNA. TCRdb's table, derived via immunoSEQ multiplex PCR, lists solely in-frame clones and lacks some. The top ten hold 0.019% of the sample, which has over 350,000 clones, over 13% seen once. Sequenced sample: naive CD4+ T cells from blood. The receptor set was obtained from a woman aged 18-29 years in good health.

This clone was observed a handful of times. This rearrangement joins TRBV29-1 to TRBJ2-5, with 8 bases lining up with TRBD1. This CDR3 comprises 15 residues. V was clipped by 4 bases and J by 5 bases; unmatched bases: 12. The germline V gene has CDR1 SQVTM and CDR2 ANQGSEA. In DNA form, the CDR3 reads TGCAGCGTTGGGGTCTCAGGGGGCGTTTATGAGACCCAGTACTTC. It codes for CSVGVSGGVYETQYF.

The chain uses TRBV30 and TRBJ2-1; possible D gene TRBD2, 6 bases. The germline V and J ends were trimmed by 2 bases and 4 bases, with 18 bases remaining between them. CDR3 length equals 16 residues. Germline V gene lookup returns CDR1 GTSNPN and CDR2 SVGIG (reference sequence). Here the CDR3 reads CAWSSLAARAYNEQFF. The CDR3 DNA reads as TGTGCCTGGAGTTCACTAGCTGCCCGTGCGTACAATGAGCAGTTCTTC.

This clone has only a few counts. Additional DNA sequences in this sample encode the identical CDR3. The rearrangement uses TRBV5-1 and TRBJ2-1; TRBD2 aligns across 8 bases. CDR1 and CDR2 (germline): SGHRS, YFSETQ. V lost 0 bases to trimming and J lost 1 base; unmatched junction nucleotides: 3. CDR3 length equals 16 residues. The CDR3 sequence: CASSLVSGSSYNEQFF. DNA of the CDR3: TGCGCCAGCAGCTTGGTAAGCGGGAGTTCCTACAATGAGCAGTTCTTC.

This clone was counted between two and nine times. The V call is TRBV5-1, the J call TRBJ2-1, with TRBD1 as a possible D gene (5 bases). The germline V gene encodes CDR1 SGHRS and CDR2 YFSETQ. This CDR3 contains 14 residues. V lost 0 bases and J lost 9, with 13 bases in between. As DNA, the CDR3 is TGCGCCAGCAGCTTGGTGACAGCCTCCGGTGAGCAGTTCTTC. It translates to CASSLVTASGEQFF. Supplemented by reference TRBV5-1 and TRBJ2-1, the full variable domain reads KAGVTQTPRYLIKTRGQQVTLSCSPISGHRSVSWYQQTPGQGLQFLFEYFSETQRNKGNFPGRFSGRQFSNSRSEMNVSTLELGDSALYLCASSLVTASGEQFFGPGTRLTVL.

The chain has TRBV7-3 and TRBJ1-2; D possibly corresponds to TRBD1 (5 bases). CDR1 is SGHTA, CDR2 FQGTGA, per germline. This CDR3 comprises 16 residues. The ends were cut back, 6 bases at V and 0 bases at J, with 17 bases in the middle. The CDR3 region is CASSDFSRDSNYGYTF. CDR3 DNA sequence: TGTGCCAGCAGTGACTTTTCCAGGGACTCTAACTATGGCTACACCTTC.

Notes on this clone: This sample includes further DNA sequences coding for the same CDR3. The chain joins TRBV30 to TRBJ1-2; TRBD1 aligns across 9 bases. The CDR3 covers 14 residues. Germline V gene sequence: CDR1 GTSNPN, CDR2 SVGIG (reference sequence). V lost 0 bases and J lost 2; bases outside the gene matches: 1. The CDR3 DNA reads as TGTGCCTGGAGTGTAGGGACAGGGAACTATGGCTACACCTTC. Translating it yields CAWSVGTGNYGYTF. Full variable domain (rest looked up from reference TRBV30 and TRBJ1-2): SQTIHQWPATLVQPVGSPLSLECTVEGTSNPNLYWYRQAAGRGLQLLFYSVGIGQISSEVPQNLSASRPQDRQFILSSKKLLLSDSGFYLCAWSVGTGNYGYTFGSGTRLTVV.

This sequence joins TRBV30 and TRBJ1-5; 7 bases fit TRBD1. CDR1 and CDR2 (germline): GTSNPN, SVGIG (reference sequence). V was clipped by 3 bases and J by 7 bases; unmatched bases: 6. The CDR3 length is 13 residues. The CDR3 sequence: CAWRGQPWQPQHF. The CDR3 bases are TGTGCCTGGAGGGGACAGCCTTGGCAGCCCCAGCATTTT.

This clone occurred a few times. A junction boundary mismatches the germline segment, possibly from a read error. This rearrangement joins TRBV11-2 to TRBJ1-2, with no clear D. CDR1 SGHAT and CDR2 FQNNGV come from the germline V gene. This CDR3 has 13 amino acids. The CDR3 nucleotides read TGTGCCAGCAGCGTAGACCCAAACTATGGCTACACCTTC. Translated, it gives CASSVDPNYGYTF.

V usage is TRBV5-1 and J usage is TRBJ2-2; D is unclear. CDR1 SGHRS and CDR2 YFSETQ come from the germline V gene. This CDR3 contains 14 residues. The ends were cut back, 6 bases at V and 2 bases at J, with 11 bases in the middle. The CDR3 nucleotides are TGCGCCAGCACCCCCTTTAGTAACACCGGGGAGCTGTTTTTT. Protein product: CASTPFSNTGELFF.